These 24 T cell receptor beta chains came from one sample sequenced in a study of CD8+ T cells in alopecia areata. Following extraction, RNA underwent reverse transcription to cDNA, which served as the sequencing template. The table came from immunoSEQ multiplex PCR; TCRdb's copy has only in-frame clones and leaves some out. The sample yields nearly 95,000 clones, over 70% seen once. Treatment meaning: oral pan-JAK inhibitor, 5-10 mg twice daily. The sequences come from CD8+ T cells sorted from blood, collected at approximately week 42, from a patient treated with tofacitinib. These receptors were obtained from a human donor with alopecia areata.

For the CDR3, the DNA is TGTGCCAGCACCCGGACAGGGAGCACAGATACGCAGTATTTT. Its protein is CASTRTGSTDTQYF. The V gene is TRBV7-8, the J gene TRBJ2-3, with TRBD1 identical over 8 bases. This CDR3 region has 14 residues. Germline V gene lookup returns CDR1 SGHVS and CDR2 FQNEAQ. The ends lost 7 bases at V and 0 bases at J; junction bases unmatched: 3.

The chain uses TRBV19 and TRBJ2-3; D not certain. Trimming cost V 4 bases and J 1 base, with 15 bases left between them. The CDR3 length is 16 residues. Looked up from germline, CDR1 is LNHDA and CDR2 is SQIVND (reference sequence). The CDR3 loop is CASSTPTESGTDTQYF. The CDR3 bases are TGTGCCAGTAGTACCCCGACCGAATCGGGCACAGATACGCAGTATTTT.

This rearrangement joins TRBV2 to TRBJ2-7; D is undetermined. Per germline, CDR1 SNHLY and CDR2 FYNNEI. V was shortened by 3 bases and J by 2 bases, with 11 bases between the two germline ends. The CDR3 sequence is 14 residues long. DNA of the CDR3: TGTGCCAGCAGTGACGGCCATCTCACCTACGAGCAGTACTTC. As protein: CASSDGHLTYEQYF.

V and J are TRBV23-1 and TRBJ1-6; D is possibly TRBD1 (5 bases). TRBV23-1 is noted as an ORF with a role that remains uncertain. V was clipped by 7 bases and J by 6 bases, with 22 bases between them. The CDR3 length is 17 residues. CDR3 protein: CASTTNPSGASNSPLHF. Written as DNA, the CDR3 is TGCGCCAGCACAACAAACCCGAGCGGGGCTAGTAATTCACCCCTCCACTTT.

Only a few counts were recorded for this clone. The rearrangement uses TRBV19 and TRBJ1-6; D is uncertain. With 3 bases removed from V and 8 bases from J, the gap between germline ends came to 11 bases. This CDR3 has 14 residues. Germline assignment: CDR1 LNHDA and CDR2 SQIVND (reference sequence). The CDR3 bases are TGTGCCAGTAGTATGTTCTCCCGGGATTCACCCCTCCACTTT. Its protein is CASSMFSRDSPLHF.

This sequence joins TRBV7-9 and TRBJ2-2, with D possibly TRBD1 on 5 matching bases. Trimming removed 4 bases at V and 9 bases at J, with 18 bases between. The CDR3 has 15 amino acids. The germline V gene has CDR1 SEHNR and CDR2 FQNEAQ (reference sequence). The CDR3 region is CASSSIRAPGRELFF. CDR3 in DNA: TGTGCCAGCAGCTCAATTCGGGCCCCAGGGCGGGAGCTGTTTTTT. Variable domain in full (rest from reference TRBV7-9 and TRBJ2-2): DTGVSQNPRHKITKRGQNVTFRCDPISEHNRLYWYRQTLGQGPEFLTYFQNEAQLEKSRLLSDRFSAERPKGSFSTLEIQRTEQGDSAMYLCASSSIRAPGRELFFGEGSRLTVL.

This clone was seen more than once but under ten times. The chain joins TRBV6-7 to TRBJ1-1; no reliable D call. TRBV6-7 is an ORF, with its function uncertain. The CDR3 loop spans 9 amino acids. Deletions cut 4 bases from V and 13 bases from J, with 7 bases between. CDR3 sequence: CASSSGGFF. The CDR3 DNA reads TGTGCCAGCAGTTCGGGTGGTTTCTTT.

This rearrangement joins TRBV7-2 to TRBJ2-3; unclear D gene. This CDR3 comprises 14 residues. The V end lost 5 bases, the J end lost 3 bases, and 12 bases lay between the germline ends. CDR1 is SGHTA and CDR2 is FQGNSA in the germline V gene. The CDR3 DNA reads TGTGCCAGCAGCCTAACTTGGCAGACAGATACGCAGTATTTT. Its translation: CASSLTWQTDTQYF.

The chain links TRBV29-1 to TRBJ2-3, with D hard to call. This CDR3 spans 13 amino acids. Germline V CDR1 and CDR2: SQVTM, ANQGSEA. V shed 2 bases and J shed 0 bases, with 6 bases lying between them. CDR3 in amino acids: CSVESFSTDTQYF. As DNA, the CDR3 is TGCAGCGTTGAATCATTTAGCACAGATACGCAGTATTTT.

The V call is TRBV29-1, the J call TRBJ2-7, with 8 bases fitting TRBD1. The CDR3 consists of 14 residues. V gave up 4 bases and J gave up 3 bases; unmatched junction bases: 8. Germline CDR1 is SQVTM and CDR2 is ANQGSEA. The CDR3 bases are TGCAGCGTTGTTGGACAGGGTTTTGGCTACGAGCAGTACTTC. Protein: CSVVGQGFGYEQYF.

The chain couples TRBV7-2 to TRBJ1-2, with TRBD1 matching 7 bases. The CDR3 contains 18 residues. V was clipped by 6 bases and J by 4 bases; unmatched bases: 20. Per germline, CDR1 SGHTA and CDR2 FQGNSA. The CDR3 reads CASSIHMIGAGQFYGYTF. The CDR3, as DNA: TGTGCCAGCAGTATCCATATGATAGGGGCGGGACAGTTCTATGGCTACACCTTC.

The chain couples TRBV14 to TRBJ1-2; no reliable D call. Germline V CDR1 and CDR2: SGHDN, FVKESK. V lost 2 bases and J lost 8, with 18 bases in between. The CDR3 has 15 residues. The CDR3 DNA is TGTGCCAGCAGCCAATCCCCGGCGGAGTCCCAGGGCTACACCTTC. Protein: CASSQSPAESQGYTF.

The DNA for the CDR3 is TGTGCCAGCAGCCCCCGGGCCGACGGTACGTGGGAGCAGTACTTC. Encoded protein: CASSPRADGTWEQYF. The genes are TRBV6-6 and TRBJ2-7; D gene ambiguous. The germline gives CDR1 MNHNY, CDR2 SVGAGI (reference sequence). The CDR3 totals 15 residues. Trimming took 6 bases from V and 7 from J, leaving 22 bases between them.

This chain connects TRBV5-5 to TRBJ2-7; D not resolved. Per the germline V gene, CDR1 is SGHKS and CDR2 is YYEKEE (reference sequence). This CDR3 is built from 14 residues. V was trimmed by 2 bases and J by 3 bases, leaving 12 bases between them. The CDR3 DNA sequence: TGTGCCAGCAGCTTTTCGGGCCCACTCTACGAGCAGTACTTC. Amino acids: CASSFSGPLYEQYF.

The chain employs TRBV7-9 and TRBJ2-2; no clear D gene. CDR1 and CDR2 (germline): SEHNR, FQNEAQ (reference sequence). This CDR3 is built from 13 residues. V gave up 5 bases and J gave up 5 bases, with 9 bases separating them. The CDR3 here is CASSPPATGELFF. CDR3 DNA: TGTGCCAGCAGCCCCCCTGCTACCGGGGAGCTGTTTTTT. Full variable domain (outside the CDR3, taken from reference TRBV7-9 and TRBJ2-2): DTGVSQNPRHKITKRGQNVTFRCDPISEHNRLYWYRQTLGQGPEFLTYFQNEAQLEKSRLLSDRFSAERPKGSFSTLEIQRTEQGDSAMYLCASSPPATGELFFGEGSRLTVL.

In this sample, this clone turned up a few times. This chain joins TRBV9 and TRBJ2-1; 8 bases line up with TRBD2. CDR3 length: 17 amino acids. Looked up from germline, CDR1 is SGDLS and CDR2 is YYNGEE. V gave up 4 bases and J gave up 4 bases; unmatched junction bases: 13. The CDR3, as DNA: TGTGCCAGCAGCACCCATATGGCGGGGGGCCTATACAATGAGCAGTTCTTC. Its translation: CASSTHMAGGLYNEQFF.

The chain uses TRBV23-1 and TRBJ2-7; TRBD1 aligns across 8 bases. TRBV23-1 is filed as an ORF, its function uncertain. This CDR3 spans 13 amino acids. Trimming cost V 8 bases and J 3 bases; bases outside gene matches: 6. The CDR3 DNA follows: TGCGCCAGCGTTGGACAGGGTTTCTACGAGCAGTACTTC. Translation: CASVGQGFYEQYF.

This clone was observed a handful of times. V gene TRBV7-8 combines with J gene TRBJ2-3; tentatively, D is TRBD2 (6 bases). Per germline, CDR1 SGHVS and CDR2 FQNEAQ. This CDR3 contains 16 residues. The V end lost 5 bases, the J end lost 2 bases, and 17 bases lay between the germline ends. CDR3 in DNA: TGTGCCAGCAGCCCCGATGATGGGGGGATCACAGATACGCAGTATTTT. Encoded protein: CASSPDDGGITDTQYF.

This clone was counted only a few times. CDR3 bases: TGCAGCGTTGGGGGGTTGACGGGACAGTTGAACACCGGGGAGCTGTTTTTT. The encoded protein is CSVGGLTGQLNTGELFF. V and J are TRBV29-1 and TRBJ2-2, with TRBD1 identical over 7 bases. CDR3 length equals 17 residues. Trimming at V came to 4 bases and at J to 1 base, leaving 12 bases not matched to a gene. CDR1 is SQVTM and CDR2 is ANQGSEA in the germline V gene.

This chain joins TRBV7-6 and TRBJ2-3, with 9 bases aligning to TRBD1. Germline V gene lookup returns CDR1 SGHVS and CDR2 FNYEAQ. The CDR3 is 16 amino acids. Trimming at V came to 5 bases and at J to 4 bases, leaving 10 bases not matched to a gene. The CDR3 loop reads CASSVRTGAVADTQYF. CDR3 DNA sequence: TGTGCCAGCAGCGTAAGGACAGGGGCAGTGGCAGATACGCAGTATTTT.

This sequence joins TRBV5-6 and TRBJ1-1; D not certain. CDR1 and CDR2 from the germline V gene are SGHDT and YYEEEE. The V end was cut by 4 bases, the J end by 3 bases, with 13 bases between. This CDR3 is built from 14 residues. The CDR3 here is CASSPGAGDTEAFF. The DNA for the CDR3 is TGTGCCAGCAGCCCTGGCGCAGGAGACACTGAAGCTTTCTTT.

The sample holds a few counts of this clone. The chain combines TRBV27 with TRBJ1-3; D is unclear. The V end lost 10 bases, the J end lost 4 bases, and 14 bases lay between the germline ends. This CDR3 region has 13 residues. Germline loops: CDR1 MNHEY, CDR2 SMNVEV (reference sequence). The CDR3 sequence: CATADLSGNTIYF. In DNA, the CDR3 is TGTGCCACTGCGGATCTTAGCGGAAACACCATATATTTT.

The chain couples TRBV6-5 to TRBJ2-2; a weak D match, TRBD2 (6 bases). This CDR3 contains 15 residues. The V gene's germline CDR1 is MNHEY and CDR2 SVGAGI. V lost 6 bases to trimming and J lost 7 bases, with 18 bases between them. The CDR3 DNA sequence: TGTGCCAGCAGGCCTGGTAGCGGACCTAGCGGGGAGCTGTTTTTT. It is translated as CASRPGSGPSGELFF.

The gene calls are TRBV19 and TRBJ1-5; 7 bases map to TRBD1. The CDR3 has 15 amino acids. The V segment lost 3 bases and the J segment 1 base; nucleotides outside the gene matches: 3. Germline values: CDR1 LNHDA, CDR2 SQIVND (reference sequence). CDR3 coding DNA: TGTGCCAGTAGTATCGACAGGGAGAGCAATCAGCCCCAGCATTTT. As protein: CASSIDRESNQPQHF.